This T cell receptor (beta chain) was sequenced during a study of CD8+ T cells in alopecia areata. In each case, RNA was isolated and then reverse transcribed into cDNA as the sequencing template. Assay: immunoSEQ multiplex PCR; the TCRdb copy retains only in-frame clones and omits some. The data show 200,000 to 250,000 clones, around 65% seen once. This CDR3 has 11 amino acids. Between the trimmed V and J ends, which lost 5 bases and 8 bases, there was a span of 9 bases. The germline gives CDR1 SNHLY, CDR2 FYNNEI. Treatment defined: oral pan-JAK inhibitor, 5-10 mg twice daily. This specimen was CD4+ T cells sorted from blood, taken at week 4, from a patient treated with tofacitinib. The TCR sequence derives from a human donor with alopecia areata. The chain is built from TRBV2 and TRBJ1-2, with D uncertain. The CDR3 sequence: CASSSEIGYTF. CDR3 DNA sequence: TGTGCCAGCAGTTCGGAAATCGGCTACACCTTC.